The 28 T cell receptor beta chains below all came from one sample that was sequenced in a study of Tregs in tolerant kidney transplant recipients. Clones were sequenced by immunoSEQ multiplex PCR, and TCRdb holds only the in-frame ones, with some missing. The table records over 60,000 clones, 84% of them present only once. The specimen was CD4+ T cells from blood. These receptor sequences come from a human donor in good health.

The chain couples TRBV19 to TRBJ1-1, with D maybe TRBD1 (6 bases). Trimming stripped 8 bases from V and 4 bases from J, with 17 bases between. This CDR3 region has 14 residues. The germline V gene has CDR1 LNHDA and CDR2 SQIVND (reference sequence). As DNA, the CDR3 is TGTGCCAGTTGCTCGTTGGGGGCAGTCACTGAAGCTTTCTTT. As protein: CASCSLGAVTEAFF.

The gene calls are TRBV7-2 and TRBJ2-3; 9 bases agree with TRBD2. Germline V CDR1 and CDR2: SGHTA, FQGNSA. With 1 base clipped from V and 2 bases from J, the junction kept 4 bases outside the gene matches. CDR3 length: 16 residues. The CDR3 nucleotides read TGTGCCAGCAGCTTAGTGGCTAGCGGGGACACAGATACGCAGTATTTT. It translates to CASSLVASGDTDTQYF.

The chain employs TRBV5-4 and TRBJ2-7; D is unresolved. The V and J ends lost 1 base and 0 bases respectively, with 11 bases between them. The CDR3 extends over 15 amino acids. CDR1 SGHNT and CDR2 YYREEE come from the germline V gene (reference sequence). Written as DNA, the CDR3 is TGTGCCAGCAGCTTGTTCTCCCGGAACTCCTACGAGCAGTACTTC. Translated: CASSLFSRNSYEQYF.

The chain employs TRBV6-5 and TRBJ2-7; D may match TRBD1 or TRBD2 (5 bases each). CDR1 is MNHEY and CDR2 is SVGAGI in the germline V gene. The V end was cut by 7 bases, the J end by 3 bases, with 19 bases between. CDR3 length: 15 amino acids. CDR3 DNA: TGTGCCAGCACCGACCCTCGTGGGGGAAGCTACGAGCAGTACTTC. It specifies CASTDPRGGSYEQYF.

This sequence joins TRBV4-2 and TRBJ2-3, with D tentatively TRBD1 (6 bases). There are 17 residues in the CDR3. In germline, CDR1 is LGHNA, CDR2 YNFKEQ. The ends were cut back, 0 bases at V and 4 bases at J, with 17 bases in the middle. CDR3 residues: CASSQDLAGVNSDTQYF. DNA of the CDR3: TGTGCCAGCAGCCAAGATCTAGCAGGGGTGAACTCAGATACGCAGTATTTT.

The chain combines TRBV19 with TRBJ2-7; either TRBD1 or TRBD2 may supply D (5 bases each). The germline V gene has CDR1 LNHDA and CDR2 SQIVND (reference sequence). V lost 9 bases, J lost 0 bases, and 12 bases lay in between. The CDR3 length is 13 residues. CDR3 nucleotide sequence: TGTGCCAGCTCCGGGGCGAGCTCCTACGAGCAGTACTTC. Residues: CASSGASSYEQYF. Full variable domain (outside the CDR3, taken from reference TRBV19 and TRBJ2-7): DGGITQSPKYLFRKEGQNVTLSCEQNLNHDAMYWYRQDPGQGLRLIYYSQIVNDFQKGDIAEGYSVSREKKESFPLTVTSAQKNPTAFYLCASSGASSYEQYFGPGTRLTVT.

The chain combines TRBV5-5 with TRBJ2-3; D is undetermined. The germline V gene has CDR1 SGHKS and CDR2 YYEKEE (reference sequence). Trimming left V 2 bases short and J 5 bases short, with 12 bases between. CDR3 length: 14 amino acids. The CDR3 DNA follows: TGTGCCAGCAGCTTAATGACGAACTTAGATACGCAGTATTTT. It is translated as CASSLMTNLDTQYF.

This chain connects TRBV29-1 to TRBJ1-2; TRBD1 agrees at 9 bases. Trimming took 7 bases from V and 10 from J; bases not matched to a gene: 7. The CDR3 is 11 residues long. Germline CDR1 reads SQVTM; CDR2 reads ANQGSEA. The DNA of the CDR3 is TGCAGCGCCCGGGACAGGGTATCCTACACCTTC. This sequence encodes CSARDRVSYTF.

This chain links TRBV19 with TRBJ1-1; D is perhaps TRBD1 (6 bases). The CDR3 extends over 13 amino acids. Germline lookup yields CDR1 LNHDA and CDR2 SQIVND (reference sequence). V was clipped by 6 bases and J by 0 bases, with 8 bases between them. CDR3 sequence (DNA): TGTGCCAGTAGAGGACAGATGAACACTGAAGCTTTCTTT. The encoded protein is CASRGQMNTEAFF.

This rearrangement joins TRBV6-5 to TRBJ1-1, with D possibly TRBD1 on 6 matching bases. This CDR3 is 15 amino acids long. The V end was cut by 7 bases, the J end by 6 bases, with 21 bases between. The germline CDR1 and CDR2 sequences are MNHEY and SVGAGI. The CDR3 nucleotides are TGTGCCAGCACTCCACCCGGGACGGGGGGCGCTGAAGCTTTCTTT. Protein product: CASTPPGTGGAEAFF.

V is TRBV18 and J is TRBJ1-1; TRBD1 might be the D (5 bases). Deletions cut 4 bases from V and 3 bases from J, with 15 bases between. This CDR3 spans 15 amino acids. CDR1 and CDR2 (germline): KGHSH, LQKENI. CDR3 region: CASSLRDVGDTEAFF. In nucleotides, the CDR3 is TGTGCCAGCTCACTAAGGGACGTAGGGGACACTGAAGCTTTCTTT.

CDR3 bases: TGTGCCACTAGGGACAGGGATTTTTATCAGCCCCAGCATTTT. Translation: CATRDRDFYQPQHF. V gene TRBV19 combines with J gene TRBJ1-5; 9 bases map to TRBD1. The CDR3 extends over 14 amino acids. CDR1 LNHDA and CDR2 SQIVND come from the germline V gene (reference sequence). J was trimmed by 5 bases and V by 10 bases; bases with no gene match: 9.

The V gene is TRBV7-2, the J gene TRBJ2-3, with D tentatively TRBD2 (5 bases). Trimming took off 1 base at V and 3 bases at J, with 20 bases between the two ends. The germline V gene encodes CDR1 SGHTA and CDR2 FQGNSA. This CDR3 is built from 18 residues. CDR3 residues: CASSLVVGGLGGTDTQYF. The CDR3 bases are TGTGCCAGCAGCTTAGTTGTTGGCGGGTTAGGCGGGACAGATACGCAGTATTTT.

In DNA, the CDR3 is TGTGCCAGCAGTGTGGAGGGGCCCTACGAGCAGTACTTC. Residues: CASSVEGPYEQYF. V gene TRBV6-5 combines with J gene TRBJ2-7; a possible D gene is TRBD2 (6 bases). In germline, CDR1 is MNHEY, CDR2 SVGAGI. Trimming stripped 5 bases from V and 2 bases from J, with 10 bases between. There are 13 residues in the CDR3.

The rearrangement links TRBV11-3 to TRBJ2-1, with 7 bases lining up with TRBD1. Germline CDR1 SGHNT, CDR2 YENEEA. The trim removed 4 bases at V and 4 bases at J, leaving 7 bases unmatched. This CDR3 contains 15 residues. The CDR3 coding sequence is TGTGCCAGCAGCTACCGACAGGGCGATTACAATGAGCAGTTCTTC. Amino acid sequence: CASSYRQGDYNEQFF.

The gene calls are TRBV6-6 and TRBJ2-6, with 7 bases that match TRBD1. Per the germline V gene, CDR1 is MNHNY and CDR2 is SVGAGI (reference sequence). Germline trimming cut 0 bases from V and 4 bases from J; bases unmatched to any gene: 3. The CDR3 length is 16 residues. The CDR3 is CASSYSRGRGANVLTF. The DNA for the CDR3 is TGTGCCAGCAGTTACTCGAGGGGGCGCGGGGCCAACGTCCTGACTTTC.

The chain uses TRBV19 and TRBJ2-3, with D perhaps matching TRBD1 (6 bases). Germline V gives CDR1 LNHDA, CDR2 SQIVND (reference sequence). The CDR3 is 14 residues long. V lost 5 bases and J 3 bases, leaving 12 bases between the germline ends. The CDR3 spells CASSSTGTTDTQYF. DNA for the CDR3: TGTGCCAGTAGTTCAACAGGGACGACAGATACGCAGTATTTT.

J is TRBJ1-2 and V is TRBV5-1; no reliable D call. Per the germline V gene, CDR1 is SGHRS and CDR2 is YFSETQ. The CDR3 runs to 13 residues. Trimming removed 0 bases at V and 2 bases at J, with 5 bases between. As DNA, the CDR3 is TGCGCCAGCAGCTTGGAGGGCAACTATGGCTACACCTTC. It encodes CASSLEGNYGYTF.

V and J are TRBV19 and TRBJ1-1; no clear D gene. With 2 bases removed from V and 1 base from J, the gap between germline ends came to 11 bases. The CDR3 contains 15 residues. Germline assignment: CDR1 LNHDA and CDR2 SQIVND (reference sequence). The CDR3 here is CASSISGQPNTEAFF. The CDR3 DNA reads TGTGCCAGTAGTATAAGTGGCCAGCCGAACACTGAAGCTTTCTTT.

The V call is TRBV5-1, the J call TRBJ1-1; D may be TRBD1 (5 bases). The length of the CDR3 is 19 residues. Trimming took 2 bases from V and 0 from J, leaving 23 bases between them. CDR1 and CDR2 (germline): SGHRS, YFSETQ. CDR3: CASSFVGGQVVDMNTEAFF. The CDR3 nucleotides are TGCGCCAGCAGCTTTGTTGGTGGCCAGGTGGTGGACATGAACACTGAAGCTTTCTTT.

V and J are TRBV7-2 and TRBJ1-5; D gene unclear. This CDR3 contains 13 residues. Germline V gives CDR1 SGHTA, CDR2 FQGNSA. The ends were cut back, 5 bases at V and 5 bases at J, with 10 bases in the middle. DNA of the CDR3: TGTGCCAGCAGCCCCCGCGGGGATCAGCCCCAGCATTTT. Translation: CASSPRGDQPQHF. Variable domain in full (rest from reference TRBV7-2 and TRBJ1-5): GAGVSQSPSNKVTEKGKDVELRCDPISGHTALYWYRQSLGQGLEFLIYFQGNSAPDKSGLPSDRFSAERTGGSVSTLTIQRTQQEDSAVYLCASSPRGDQPQHFGDGTRLSIL.

J is TRBJ2-1 and V is TRBV27; 10 bases fit TRBD1. CDR3 length: 15 residues. The V segment lost 5 bases and the J segment 10 bases; nucleotides outside the gene matches: 11. Germline CDR1 reads MNHEY; CDR2 reads SMNVEV (reference sequence). CDR3 in DNA: TGTGCCAGCAGTGAAAGAGCCGGGACAGGGGTCGAGCAGTTCTTC. Translated, it gives CASSERAGTGVEQFF.

The rearrangement joins TRBV18 to TRBJ1-1, with D unclear. The germline V gene encodes CDR1 KGHSH and CDR2 LQKENI. The CDR3 length is 15 residues. With 4 bases removed from V and 1 base from J, the gap between germline ends came to 13 bases. The CDR3 DNA is TGTGCCAGCTCACGGGAGCCGGATGAGAACACTGAAGCTTTCTTT. Residues: CASSREPDENTEAFF.

The gene calls are TRBV2 and TRBJ2-3, with 11 bases fitting TRBD2. The junction had 8 bases not matched to a gene; V was cut back by 4 bases and J by 8 bases. The CDR3 runs to 15 residues. Germline V lookup: CDR1 SNHLY, CDR2 FYNNEI. The CDR3, as DNA: TGTGCCAGCAGTGGACTAGCGGGACCAGAGGTTACGCAGTATTTT. This translates into CASSGLAGPEVTQYF.

The chain couples TRBV6-5 to TRBJ2-5, with D perhaps matching TRBD2 (7 bases). Trimming took off 0 bases at V and 2 bases at J, with 13 bases between the two ends. CDR1 and CDR2 (germline): MNHEY, SVGAGI. The CDR3 is 16 residues long. The CDR3 here is CASSYSMRGQQETQYF. In DNA, the CDR3 is TGTGCCAGCAGTTACTCGATGCGGGGGCAACAAGAGACCCAGTACTTC.

V usage is TRBV5-4 and J usage is TRBJ2-5, with 13 bases matching TRBD2. V was clipped by 5 bases and J by 4 bases; unmatched bases: 8. CDR1 is SGHNT, CDR2 YYREEE, per germline (reference sequence). This CDR3 spans 16 amino acids. The CDR3 sequence: CASRNAGTSGAETQYF. As DNA, the CDR3 is TGTGCCAGCAGAAACGCCGGGACTAGCGGGGCAGAGACCCAGTACTTC.

The chain couples TRBV5-1 to TRBJ2-5; maybe TRBD1 (6 bases). Germline loops: CDR1 SGHRS, CDR2 YFSETQ. The germline V and J ends were trimmed by 0 bases and 5 bases, with 20 bases remaining between them. CDR3 length: 17 residues. The CDR3 sequence: CASSLAVPQGLKETQYF. Here the CDR3 DNA reads TGCGCCAGCAGCTTGGCGGTCCCCCAGGGGTTGAAGGAGACCCAGTACTTC.

V and J are TRBV5-1 and TRBJ1-1; D is ambiguous. The CDR3 has 14 amino acids. V was shortened by 0 bases and J by 1 base, with 7 bases between the two germline ends. Looked up from germline, CDR1 is SGHRS and CDR2 is YFSETQ. CDR3 DNA sequence: TGCGCCAGCAGCTTGGTACCGGGGAACACTGAAGCTTTCTTT. Translating gives CASSLVPGNTEAFF.